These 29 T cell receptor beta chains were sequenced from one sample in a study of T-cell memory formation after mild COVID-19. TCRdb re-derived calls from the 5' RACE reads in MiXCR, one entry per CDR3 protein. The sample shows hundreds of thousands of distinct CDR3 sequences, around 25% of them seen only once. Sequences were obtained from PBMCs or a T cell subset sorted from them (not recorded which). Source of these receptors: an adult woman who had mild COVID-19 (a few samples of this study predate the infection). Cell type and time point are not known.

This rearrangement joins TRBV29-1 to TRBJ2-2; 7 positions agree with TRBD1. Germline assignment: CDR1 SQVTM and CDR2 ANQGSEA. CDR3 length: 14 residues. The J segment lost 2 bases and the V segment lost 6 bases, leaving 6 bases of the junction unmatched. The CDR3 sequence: CSVLTGINTGELFF. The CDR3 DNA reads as TGCAGCGTGTTGACAGGGATCAACACCGGGGAGCTGTTTTTT.

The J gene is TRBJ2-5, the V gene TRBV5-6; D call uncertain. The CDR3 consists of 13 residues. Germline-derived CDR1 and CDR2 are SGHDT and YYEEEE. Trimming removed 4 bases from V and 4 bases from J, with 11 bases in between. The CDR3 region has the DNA TGTGCCAGCAGCCTAAGATCGGGAGAGACCCAGTACTTC. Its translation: CASSLRSGETQYF.

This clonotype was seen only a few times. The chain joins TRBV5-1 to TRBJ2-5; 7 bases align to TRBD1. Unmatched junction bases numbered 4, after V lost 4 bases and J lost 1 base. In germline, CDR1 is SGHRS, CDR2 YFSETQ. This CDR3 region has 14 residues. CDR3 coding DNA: TGCGCCAGCAGCCCGGGACAGTTCCAAGAGACCCAGTACTTC. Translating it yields CASSPGQFQETQYF. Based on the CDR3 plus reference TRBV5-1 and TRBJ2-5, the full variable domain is KAGVTQTPRYLIKTRGQQVTLSCSPISGHRSVSWYQQTPGQGLQFLFEYFSETQRNKGNFPGRFSGRQFSNSRSEMNVSTLELGDSALYLCASSPGQFQETQYFGPGTRLLVL.

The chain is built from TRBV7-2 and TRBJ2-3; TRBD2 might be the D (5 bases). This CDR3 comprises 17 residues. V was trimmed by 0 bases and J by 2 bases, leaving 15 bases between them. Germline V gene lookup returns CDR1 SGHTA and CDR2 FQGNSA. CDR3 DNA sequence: TGTGCCAGCAGCTTAGCGCGAACCGGGGTTGCCACAGATACGCAGTATTTT. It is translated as CASSLARTGVATDTQYF. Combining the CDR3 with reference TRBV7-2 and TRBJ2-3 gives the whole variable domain GAGVSQSPSNKVTEKGKDVELRCDPISGHTALYWYRQSLGQGLEFLIYFQGNSAPDKSGLPSDRFSAERTGGSVSTLTIQRTQQEDSAVYLCASSLARTGVATDTQYFGPGTRLTVL.

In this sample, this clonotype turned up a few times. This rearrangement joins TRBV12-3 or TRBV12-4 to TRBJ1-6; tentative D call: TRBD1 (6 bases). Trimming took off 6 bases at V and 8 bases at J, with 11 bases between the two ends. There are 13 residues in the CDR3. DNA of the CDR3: TGTGCCAGCAGCCCCAGGGGTGATTCACCCCTCCACTTT. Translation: CASSPRGDSPLHF.

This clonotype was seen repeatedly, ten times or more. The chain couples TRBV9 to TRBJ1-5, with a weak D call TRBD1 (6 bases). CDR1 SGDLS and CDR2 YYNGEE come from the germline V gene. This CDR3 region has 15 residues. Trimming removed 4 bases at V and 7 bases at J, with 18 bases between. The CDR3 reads CASSKGVGLGQPQHF. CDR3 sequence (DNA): TGTGCCAGCAGCAAGGGGGTGGGACTGGGGCAGCCCCAGCATTTT.

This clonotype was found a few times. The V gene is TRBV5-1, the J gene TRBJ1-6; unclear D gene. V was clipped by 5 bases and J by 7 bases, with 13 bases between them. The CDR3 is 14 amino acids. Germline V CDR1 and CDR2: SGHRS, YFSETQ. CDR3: CASRGETDNSPLHF. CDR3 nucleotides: TGCGCCAGCAGGGGCGAGACGGACAATTCACCCCTCCACTTT.

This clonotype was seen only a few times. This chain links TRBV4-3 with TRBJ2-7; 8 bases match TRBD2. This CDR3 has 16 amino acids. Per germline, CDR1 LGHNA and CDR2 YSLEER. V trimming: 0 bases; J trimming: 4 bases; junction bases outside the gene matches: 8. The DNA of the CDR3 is TGCGCCAGCAGCCAAGACGTGGCGGGAGGTGGGTACGAGCAGTACTTC. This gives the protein CASSQDVAGGGYEQYF.

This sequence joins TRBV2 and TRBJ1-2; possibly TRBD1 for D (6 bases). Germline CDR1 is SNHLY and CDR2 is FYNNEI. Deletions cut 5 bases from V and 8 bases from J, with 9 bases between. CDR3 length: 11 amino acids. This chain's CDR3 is CASSRGEGYTF. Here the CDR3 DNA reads TGTGCCAGCAGTAGGGGGGAAGGCTACACCTTC.

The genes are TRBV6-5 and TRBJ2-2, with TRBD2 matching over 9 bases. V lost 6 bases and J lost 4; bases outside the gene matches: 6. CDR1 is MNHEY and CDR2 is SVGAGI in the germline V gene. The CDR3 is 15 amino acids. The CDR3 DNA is TGTGCCAGCAGCCCGGAGACTAGCGGCACCGGGGAGCTGTTTTTT. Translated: CASSPETSGTGELFF.

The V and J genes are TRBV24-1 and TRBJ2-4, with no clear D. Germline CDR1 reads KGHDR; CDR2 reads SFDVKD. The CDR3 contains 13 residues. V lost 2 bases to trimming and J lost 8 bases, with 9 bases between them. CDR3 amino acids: CATSDWDLDIQYF. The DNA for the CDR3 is TGTGCCACCAGTGATTGGGATTTGGACATTCAGTACTTC.

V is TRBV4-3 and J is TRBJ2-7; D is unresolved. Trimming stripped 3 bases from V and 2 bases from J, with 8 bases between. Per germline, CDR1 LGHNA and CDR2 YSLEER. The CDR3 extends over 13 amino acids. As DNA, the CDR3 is TGCGCCAGCAGCCACCTCCGAGCCTACGAGCAGTACTTC. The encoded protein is CASSHLRAYEQYF.

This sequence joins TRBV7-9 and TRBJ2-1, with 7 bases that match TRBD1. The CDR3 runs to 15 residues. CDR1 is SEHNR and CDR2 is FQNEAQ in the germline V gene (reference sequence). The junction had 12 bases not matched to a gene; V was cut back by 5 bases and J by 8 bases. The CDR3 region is CASSTLSTGQDEQFF. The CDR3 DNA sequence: TGTGCCAGCAGCACCCTTAGCACTGGACAGGATGAGCAGTTCTTC.

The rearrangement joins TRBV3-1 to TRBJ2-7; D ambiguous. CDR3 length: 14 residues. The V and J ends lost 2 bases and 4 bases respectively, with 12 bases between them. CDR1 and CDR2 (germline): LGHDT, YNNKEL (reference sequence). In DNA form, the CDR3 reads TGTGCCAGCAGCCAACGCTCCCAGCCATACGAGCAGTACTTC. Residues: CASSQRSQPYEQYF.

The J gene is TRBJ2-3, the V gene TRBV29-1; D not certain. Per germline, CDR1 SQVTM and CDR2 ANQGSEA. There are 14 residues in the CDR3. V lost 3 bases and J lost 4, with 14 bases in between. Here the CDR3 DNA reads TGCAGCGTTGAGGCCGTGTATCGAGCAGATACGCAGTATTTT. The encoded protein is CSVEAVYRADTQYF.

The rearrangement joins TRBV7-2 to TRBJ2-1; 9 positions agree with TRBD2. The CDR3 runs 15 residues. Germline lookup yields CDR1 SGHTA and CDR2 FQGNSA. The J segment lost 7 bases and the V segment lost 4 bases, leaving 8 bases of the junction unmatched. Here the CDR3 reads CASSSDSGGWNEQFF. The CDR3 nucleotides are TGTGCCAGCAGCTCTGATAGCGGGGGTTGGAATGAGCAGTTCTTC.

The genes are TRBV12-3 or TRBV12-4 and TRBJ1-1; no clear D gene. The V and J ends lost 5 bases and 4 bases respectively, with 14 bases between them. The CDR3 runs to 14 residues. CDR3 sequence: CASSGRGWGTEAFF. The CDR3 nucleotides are TGTGCCAGCAGTGGTCGTGGATGGGGCACTGAAGCTTTCTTT.

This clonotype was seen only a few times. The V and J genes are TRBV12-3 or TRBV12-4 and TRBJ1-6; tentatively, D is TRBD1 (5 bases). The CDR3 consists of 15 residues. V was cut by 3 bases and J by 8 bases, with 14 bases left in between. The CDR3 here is CASSFWGRGDSPLHF. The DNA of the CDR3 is TGTGCCAGCAGTTTCTGGGGACGGGGGGATTCACCCCTCCACTTT.

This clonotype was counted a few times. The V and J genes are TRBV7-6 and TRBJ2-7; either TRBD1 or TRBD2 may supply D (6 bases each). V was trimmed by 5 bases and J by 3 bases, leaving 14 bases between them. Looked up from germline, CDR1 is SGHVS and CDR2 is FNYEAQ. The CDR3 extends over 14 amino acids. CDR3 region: CASSRGTTNYEQYF. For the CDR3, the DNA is TGTGCCAGCAGCCGGGGGACAACTAACTACGAGCAGTACTTC.

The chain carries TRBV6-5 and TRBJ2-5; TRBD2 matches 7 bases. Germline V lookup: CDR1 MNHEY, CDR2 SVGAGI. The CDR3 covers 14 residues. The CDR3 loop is CPPNSGTKEATQYF. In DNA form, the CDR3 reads TGTCCCCCTAACTCTGGGACTAAGGAGGCGACCCAGTACTTC.

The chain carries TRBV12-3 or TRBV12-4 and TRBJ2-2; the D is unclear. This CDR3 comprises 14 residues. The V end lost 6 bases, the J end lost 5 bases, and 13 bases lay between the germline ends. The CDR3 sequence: CASRSAGGTGELFF. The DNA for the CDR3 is TGTGCCAGCAGGTCCGCCGGTGGGACCGGGGAGCTGTTTTTT.

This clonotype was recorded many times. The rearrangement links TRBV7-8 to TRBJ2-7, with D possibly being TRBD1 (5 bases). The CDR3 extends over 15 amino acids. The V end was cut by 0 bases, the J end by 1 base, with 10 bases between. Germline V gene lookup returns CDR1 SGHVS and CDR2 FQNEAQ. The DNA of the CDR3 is TGTGCCAGCAGCTTAGCTGGGTCAGGGTCCTACGAGCAGTACTTC. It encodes CASSLAGSGSYEQYF.

CDR3 region: CASSPGSANVRTGANVLTF. DNA for the CDR3: TGTGCCAGCAGCCCAGGGTCGGCTAACGTACGAACTGGGGCCAACGTCCTGACTTTC. This chain links TRBV7-3 with TRBJ2-6, with D tentatively TRBD1 (5 bases). The CDR3 extends over 19 amino acids. V gave up 5 bases and J gave up 2 bases, with 22 bases separating them. Germline loops: CDR1 SGHTA, CDR2 FQGTGA.

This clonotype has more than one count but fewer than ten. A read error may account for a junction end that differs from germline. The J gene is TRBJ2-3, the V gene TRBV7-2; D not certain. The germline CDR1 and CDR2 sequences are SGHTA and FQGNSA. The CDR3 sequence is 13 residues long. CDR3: CASSVAHFDTQYF. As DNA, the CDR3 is TGTGCCAGCAGCGTAGCCCACTTCGATACGCAGTATTTT.

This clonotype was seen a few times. CDR3 coding DNA: TGTGCCAGCAGTTTCGCCCCCCTTCACACCAATGAGCAGTTCTTC. Amino acid sequence: CASSFAPLHTNEQFF. The J gene is TRBJ2-1, the V gene TRBV12-3 or TRBV12-4; D unresolved. This CDR3 region has 15 residues. V was pared by 3 bases and J by 6 bases, with 15 bases between.

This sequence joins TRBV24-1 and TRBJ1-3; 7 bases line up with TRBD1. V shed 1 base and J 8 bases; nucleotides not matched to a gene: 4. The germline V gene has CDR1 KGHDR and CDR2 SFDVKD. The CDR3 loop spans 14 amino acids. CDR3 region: CATSDLPQGHTIYF. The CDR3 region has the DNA TGTGCCACCAGTGATTTACCACAGGGGCACACCATATATTTT.

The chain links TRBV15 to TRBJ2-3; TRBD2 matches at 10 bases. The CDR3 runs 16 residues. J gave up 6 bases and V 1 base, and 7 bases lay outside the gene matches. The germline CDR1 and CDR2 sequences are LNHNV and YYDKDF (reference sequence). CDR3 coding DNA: TGTGCCACCAGCAGAGGCAATAGCGGGGGGAAGGATACGCAGTATTTT. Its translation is CATSRGNSGGKDTQYF.

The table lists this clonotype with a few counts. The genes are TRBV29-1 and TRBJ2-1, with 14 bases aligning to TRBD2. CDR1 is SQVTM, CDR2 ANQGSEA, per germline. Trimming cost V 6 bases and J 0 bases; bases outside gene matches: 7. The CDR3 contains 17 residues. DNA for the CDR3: TGCAGCGTGTTGGGACTAGCGGGGGCAAGCTCCTACAATGAGCAGTTCTTC. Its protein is CSVLGLAGASSYNEQFF.

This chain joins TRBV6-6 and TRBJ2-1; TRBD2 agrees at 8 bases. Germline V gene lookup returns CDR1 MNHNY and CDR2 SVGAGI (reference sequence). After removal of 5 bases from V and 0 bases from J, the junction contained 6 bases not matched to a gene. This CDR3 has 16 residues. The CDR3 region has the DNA TGTGCCAGCAGTCGATATAGCGGGATCTCCTACAATGAGCAGTTCTTC. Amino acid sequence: CASSRYSGISYNEQFF.